Listed here is a single TCR beta chain. The method was immunoSEQ multiplex PCR; TCRdb's version includes in-frame clones alone and lacks a portion of them. Of about 170,000 clones in the sample, about nine tenths were seen once. This sample stems from a study of blood T cell repertoires in COVID-19. Study in general: PBMCs, B-cell-depleted T cells, or T cells were the source of the cDNA or gDNA that made up the material.

V was cut by 3 bases and J by 3 bases, with 5 bases left in between. Germline V CDR1 and CDR2: MNHNY, SVGAGI (reference sequence). CDR3 length: 12 amino acids. During active infection, Seattle patients enrolled and were then monitored through disease. This receptor was taken from a man aged 30 to 45 with COVID-19, enrolled during active disease. The rearrangement uses TRBV6-6 and TRBJ1-2; no reliable D call. Sequencing was performed on peripheral blood. The CDR3 coding sequence is TGTGCCAGCAGTTATAACTACTATGGCTACACCTTC. Protein: CASSYNYYGYTF.